The 8 T cell receptor beta chains listed next were all sequenced from one sample in a study of Ad26.COV2.S vaccination and SARS-CoV-2 variants. Treatment indicated: roughly 19 received Ad26.COV2.S at low or high dose, single or two shots; 5 received placebo; per-sample allocation not given. The study sampled participants on day 63 after the first vaccine or placebo injection. Generated by immunoSEQ multiplex PCR, the TCRdb table keeps only in-frame clones and is missing some. In the table there are roughly 420,000 clones, around 89% of which are singletons. The source was peripheral blood, collected in a trial of Ad26.COV2.S vaccine versus placebo. These receptors were collected from a person between 18 and 65 years old who received the Ad26.COV2.S COVID-19 vaccine or a placebo.

This chain connects TRBV4-1 to TRBJ2-7, with 8 nucleotides matching TRBD2. The germline gives CDR1 MGHRA, CDR2 YSYEKL. The V segment lost 4 bases and the J segment 0 bases; nucleotides outside the gene matches: 11. The CDR3 length is 17 residues. This CDR3 is CASSPSMGGGTSYEQYF. As DNA, the CDR3 is TGCGCCAGCAGCCCCTCCATGGGCGGGGGGACCTCCTACGAGCAGTACTTC.

The genes are TRBV2 and TRBJ2-5; D may be TRBD2 (6 bases). V was clipped by 8 bases and J by 7 bases, with 14 bases between them. Germline-derived CDR1 and CDR2 are SNHLY and FYNNEI. CDR3 length equals 12 residues. The DNA of the CDR3 is TGTGCCAGCGGCCAGGGAGGCGGGACCCAGTACTTC. It codes for CASGQGGGTQYF.

V is TRBV28 and J is TRBJ2-1; possible D gene TRBD1, 5 bases. Germline V gene sequence: CDR1 MDHEN, CDR2 SYDVKM. V lost 6 bases and J lost 9, with 18 bases in between. The CDR3 sequence is 14 residues long. This CDR3 reads CASRDQGLLAEQFF. In DNA, the CDR3 is TGTGCCAGCAGGGACCAGGGCCTTCTCGCTGAGCAGTTCTTC.

This rearrangement joins TRBV7-9 to TRBJ2-7, with D tentatively TRBD2 (7 bases). V lost 6 bases and J lost 2, with 11 bases in between. There are 13 residues in the CDR3. Germline CDR1 SEHNR, CDR2 FQNEAQ (reference sequence). For the CDR3, the DNA is TGTGCCAGCAGTCGCGGGGGCACCTACGAGCAGTACTTC. Residues: CASSRGGTYEQYF.

The chain links TRBV7-9 to TRBJ2-7; possible D gene TRBD2, 5 bases. Germline V CDR1 and CDR2: SEHNR, FQNEAQ (reference sequence). The CDR3 loop spans 12 amino acids. Between the trimmed V and J ends, which lost 6 bases and 5 bases, there was a span of 11 bases. The CDR3 sequence is CASRRGFDEQYF. The DNA for the CDR3 is TGTGCCAGCAGGCGCGGGTTCGACGAGCAGTACTTC.

This sequence joins TRBV28 and TRBJ2-3; 8 nucleotides align to TRBD1. The V gene's germline CDR1 is MDHEN and CDR2 SYDVKM. The CDR3 consists of 16 residues. With 2 bases clipped from V and 5 bases from J, the junction kept 9 bases outside the gene matches. CDR3 loop: CASSLVGRGQRDTQYF. CDR3 coding DNA: TGTGCCAGCAGTTTAGTAGGCAGGGGGCAGAGAGATACGCAGTATTTT.

This chain connects TRBV2 to TRBJ2-2; D gene ambiguous. The germline CDR1 and CDR2 sequences are SNHLY and FYNNEI. The CDR3 totals 16 residues. Between the trimmed V and J ends, which lost 4 bases and 0 bases, there was a span of 12 bases. Here the CDR3 reads CASSVTQVANTGELFF. The CDR3 nucleotides read TGTGCCAGCAGTGTTACTCAGGTAGCGAACACCGGGGAGCTGTTTTTT.

The chain carries TRBV15 and TRBJ2-3; D is uncertain. V was clipped by 0 bases and J by 2 bases, with 6 bases between them. CDR1 is LNHNV, CDR2 YYDKDF, per germline (reference sequence). The CDR3 runs to 14 residues. CDR3 sequence (DNA): TGTGCCACCAGCAGAGATAGACACACAGATACGCAGTATTTT. Amino acid sequence: CATSRDRHTDTQYF.